The 13 T cell receptor beta chains reported below all come from one sample, sequenced in a study of naive and memory T cell subsets (dated by TCRdb to about 2017). The library was produced with UMI-ligation and nested PCR. TCRdb names Illumina MiSeq as the instrument used. An equimolar mix of two oligonucleotides covering both TRBC1 and TRBC2 was used as the beta constant-region primer. The ligated cDNA went through four rounds of PCR with nested alpha and beta constant-region primers together with the SP2 primer. TCRdb cleaned the public reads at Q25 with fastp, built clones with MiXCR and kept in-frame beta chains. Every entry covers one CDR3 protein and lists the most common genes and DNA from its rows. The sample has 80,000 to 95,000 distinct CDR3 sequences on record, approximately 9.2% of them singletons. About 1.2% of the sample comes from the top ten. The sample taken for sequencing was naive CD8+ T cells from blood. The sample's cell subset or site label, decoded: naive T cells, CD45RA high CD27+. These receptors were taken from a human donor in good health.

About this clonotype: A read error is possible here, since a much larger clone lies one base away. Likely a read error: the CDR3 ends without its conserved phenylalanine or tryptophan. The chain joins TRBV3-1 to TRBJ1-5, with D possibly TRBD1 on 6 matching bases. Germline loops: CDR1 LGHDT, CDR2 YNNKEL (reference sequence). The CDR3 runs 12 residues. V was shortened by 8 bases and J by 7 bases, with 12 bases between the two germline ends. The DNA of the CDR3 is TGTGCCAGCGGGGGAGGGGGACAGCCCCAGCATTCT. Its protein is CASGGGGQPQHS.

The chain recombines TRBV29-1 with TRBJ1-5; 7 positions match TRBD1. CDR1 SQVTM and CDR2 ANQGSEA come from the germline V gene. The ends lost 7 bases at V and 2 bases at J; junction bases unmatched: 17. The CDR3 has 17 residues. For the CDR3, the DNA is TGCAGCGCTTCCCGGGACAGAGGGTCCCCGGGCAATCAGCCCCAGCATTTT. It specifies CSASRDRGSPGNQPQHF.

The chain recombines TRBV9 with TRBJ2-2; D remains unclear. CDR3 length: 13 residues. V dropped 0 bases and J dropped 9 bases, with 9 bases sitting between them. Germline CDR1 and CDR2: SGDLS and YYNGEE. The CDR3 nucleotides are TGTGCCAGCAGCGTAGTAACTGGGCGGGAGCTGTTTTTT. Protein product: CASSVVTGRELFF.

This clonotype was seen only a few times. V usage is TRBV5-1 and J usage is TRBJ2-3; TRBD1 matches at 8 bases. J lost 6 bases, V lost 4 bases, and 7 bases had no gene match. This CDR3 region has 14 residues. Germline assignment: CDR1 SGHRS and CDR2 YFSETQ. Here the CDR3 DNA reads TGCGCCAGCAGCGACGGACAGGGATCCGATACGCAGTATTTT. Translated, it gives CASSDGQGSDTQYF.

This sequence joins TRBV7-8 and TRBJ2-6; D remains ambiguous. Between the trimmed V and J ends, which lost 5 bases and 4 bases, there was a span of 12 bases. This CDR3 spans 15 amino acids. Germline V lookup: CDR1 SGHVS, CDR2 FQNEAQ. CDR3 nucleotides: TGTGCCAGCAGCGACTTTCGGTGGGGGGCCAACGTCCTGACTTTC. It encodes CASSDFRWGANVLTF.

The table lists this clonotype with a few counts. This chain uses TRBV11-2 with TRBJ1-2, with 7 nucleotides matching TRBD1. The V gene end was trimmed by 4 bases and the J gene end by 8 bases; junction bases not matched to a gene: 7. CDR1 is SGHAT, CDR2 FQNNGV, per germline. There are 13 residues in the CDR3. As DNA, the CDR3 is TGTGCCAGCAGCTACCTCGGGACAGCGGGCTACACCTTC. Amino acids: CASSYLGTAGYTF.

The chain combines TRBV11-2 with TRBJ2-7, with 7 bases matching TRBD2. The CDR3 totals 15 residues. V trimming: 0 bases; J trimming: 5 bases; junction bases outside the gene matches: 7. Germline CDR1 reads SGHAT; CDR2 reads FQNNGV. CDR3 sequence: CASSLESGTIHEQYF. CDR3 nucleotide sequence: TGTGCCAGCAGCTTAGAATCCGGGACTATTCACGAGCAGTACTTC.

This clonotype was recorded many times. V and J are TRBV5-6 and TRBJ2-1; the D is unclear. Germline V gene sequence: CDR1 SGHDT, CDR2 YYEEEE. V dropped 1 base and J dropped 2 bases, with 13 bases sitting between them. The CDR3 contains 16 residues. CDR3 nucleotide sequence: TGTGCCAGCAGCTTGAGAGAACGCCGAGCCTACAATGAGCAGTTCTTC. Translating gives CASSLRERRAYNEQFF.

There are many counts of this clonotype. The chain joins TRBV20-1 to TRBJ2-2; D possibly corresponds to TRBD2 (5 bases). Trimming left V 0 bases short and J 7 bases short, with 15 bases between. This CDR3 is 15 amino acids long. Germline-derived CDR1 and CDR2 are DFQATT and SNEGSKA (reference sequence). This CDR3 is CSARDISSRGGELFF. In DNA form, the CDR3 reads TGCAGTGCTAGAGATATATCTAGCCGGGGCGGGGAGCTGTTTTTT.

The V call is TRBV27, the J call TRBJ2-1; unclear D gene. Germline values: CDR1 MNHEY, CDR2 SMNVEV (reference sequence). V was clipped by 4 bases and J by 8 bases, with 9 bases between them. This CDR3 is built from 12 residues. Written as DNA, the CDR3 is TGTGCCAGCAGTTCTAGGATCGATGAGCAGTTCTTC. Protein sequence: CASSSRIDEQFF.

The chain recombines TRBV6-5 with TRBJ1-1; D possibly corresponds to TRBD1 (5 bases). V lost 5 bases to trimming and J lost 0 bases, with 16 bases between them. This CDR3 region has 16 residues. Germline V CDR1 and CDR2: MNHEY, SVGAGI. The CDR3 DNA follows: TGTGCCAGCAGTACTGCGACGACAGAAGTGAACACTGAAGCTTTCTTT. Its protein product is CASSTATTEVNTEAFF.

The table lists this clonotype with a few counts. CDR3 sequence: CASSRIQERVYEQYF. CDR3 nucleotide sequence: TGTGCCAGCAGCCGAATTCAAGAAAGGGTGTACGAGCAGTACTTC. The chain joins TRBV7-9 to TRBJ2-7; D is undetermined. The CDR3 spans 15 residues. CDR1 is SEHNR, CDR2 FQNEAQ, per germline (reference sequence). V was clipped by 5 bases and J by 4 bases, with 18 bases between them.

This rearrangement joins TRBV5-6 to TRBJ2-2; D remains unclear. This CDR3 spans 13 amino acids. In germline, CDR1 is SGHDT, CDR2 YYEEEE. V was shortened by 4 bases and J by 5 bases, with 9 bases between the two germline ends. The DNA for the CDR3 is TGTGCCAGCAGCACGGACCGGACCGGGGAGCTGTTTTTT. Translated: CASSTDRTGELFF.